This TCR beta chain came from a study of T cells in Graves' hyperthyroidism and ophthalmopathy. Turning to the study itself: Upon initial diagnosis and before any treatment, peripheral blood was collected.

TCR beta CDR3 region amplification was performed from RNA transcripts. The TCR CDR3 was amplified in a first-round RT-PCR using the HTBI primer set. TCRdb used MiXCR to reprocess the multiplex PCR reads, holding one entry per CDR3 protein. Of fewer than 650,000 distinct CDR3 sequences listed, 14% to 15% were seen once; the top ten hold around 4.5%. This clonotype was counted ten times or more. The antigen remains undetermined. Points from the study as a whole: Ophthalmopathy and stable hyperthyroidism were separated by a 13 V-J model. Prediction of ophthalmopathy progression came a median roughly 6.7 months pre-onset. Blood also showed most of the thyroid clonotypes that were expanded above 0.001.

The CDR3 is made up of 12 amino acids. Germline values: CDR1 SGHVS, CDR2 FQNEAQ. V was pared by 5 bases and J by 7 bases, with 12 bases between. This TCR was sampled from a woman aged 40-49 years with Graves' ophthalmopathy. The chain carries TRBV7-8 and TRBJ2-7; tentatively, D is TRBD2 (5 bases). Material for sequencing was blood. Here the CDR3 reads CASSPFSGEQYF. In DNA, the CDR3 is TGTGCCAGCAGCCCTTTCTCGGGGGAGCAGTACTTC.